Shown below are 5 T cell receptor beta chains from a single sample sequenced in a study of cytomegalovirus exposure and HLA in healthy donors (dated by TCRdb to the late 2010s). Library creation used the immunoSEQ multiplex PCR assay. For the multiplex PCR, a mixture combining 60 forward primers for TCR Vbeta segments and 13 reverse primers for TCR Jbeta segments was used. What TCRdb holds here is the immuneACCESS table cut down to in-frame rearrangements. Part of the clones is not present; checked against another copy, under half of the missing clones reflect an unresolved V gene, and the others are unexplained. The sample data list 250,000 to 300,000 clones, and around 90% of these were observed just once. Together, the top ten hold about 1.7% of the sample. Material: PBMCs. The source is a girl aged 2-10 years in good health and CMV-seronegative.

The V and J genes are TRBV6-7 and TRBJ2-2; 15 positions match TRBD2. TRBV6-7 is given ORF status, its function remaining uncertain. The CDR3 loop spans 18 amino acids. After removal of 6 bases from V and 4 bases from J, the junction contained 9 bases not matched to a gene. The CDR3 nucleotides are TGTGCCAGCAGACCCGGGACTAGCGGGGGGAACTGCACCGGGGAGCTGTTTTTT. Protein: CASRPGTSGGNCTGELFF.

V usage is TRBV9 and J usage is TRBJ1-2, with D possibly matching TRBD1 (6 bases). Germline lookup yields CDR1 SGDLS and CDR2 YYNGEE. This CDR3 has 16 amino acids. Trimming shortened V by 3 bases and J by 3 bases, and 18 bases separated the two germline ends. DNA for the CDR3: TGTGCCAGCAGCGCGGACTTGGACAGCCTACACTATGGCTACACCTTC. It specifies CASSADLDSLHYGYTF.

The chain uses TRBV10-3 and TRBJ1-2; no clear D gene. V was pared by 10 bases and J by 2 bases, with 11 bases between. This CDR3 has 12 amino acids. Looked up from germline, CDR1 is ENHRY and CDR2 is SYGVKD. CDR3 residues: CASDQENYGYTF. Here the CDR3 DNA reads TGTGCCAGCGATCAGGAAAACTATGGCTACACCTTC.

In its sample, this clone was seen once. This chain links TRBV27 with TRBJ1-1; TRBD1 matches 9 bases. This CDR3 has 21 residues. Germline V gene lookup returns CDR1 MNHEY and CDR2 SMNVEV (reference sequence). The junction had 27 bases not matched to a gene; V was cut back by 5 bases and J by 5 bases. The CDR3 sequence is CASSPDPLVAQNRGRRTEAFF. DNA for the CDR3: TGTGCCAGCAGTCCAGATCCGCTTGTAGCACAGAACAGGGGGCGACGGACTGAAGCTTTCTTT.

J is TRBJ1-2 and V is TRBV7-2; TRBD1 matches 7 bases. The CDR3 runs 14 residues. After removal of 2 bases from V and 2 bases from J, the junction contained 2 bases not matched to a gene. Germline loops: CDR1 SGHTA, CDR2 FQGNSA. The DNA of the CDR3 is TGTGCCAGCAGCTTACCGGGACAGAACTATGGCTACACCTTC. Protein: CASSLPGQNYGYTF.